The T cell receptor (beta chain) described here comes from a study of shared clonotypes between healthy human individuals. The material for each subset, its genomic DNA, was split evenly across several immunoSEQ plates. Using roughly 200 ng DNA, approximately 30,000 T cell genomes, the sorted-subset replicate PCRs were run. Sequencing was performed with immunoSEQ multiplex PCR; in TCRdb, only in-frame clones are kept and a portion is missing. The sample shows a few million clones, 85% to 95% of them seen only once. Each of the donors was a healthy adult who was HIV-negative and had not had a recent acute infection or vaccination. CDR3 length: 15 residues. V shed 5 bases and J 1 base; nucleotides not matched to a gene: 3. Germline values: CDR1 SGHAT, CDR2 FQNNGV.

The source of this sequence is a man between 18 and 29 years old in good health. Some clones in this sample may be carry-over from other donors' samples. Sequencing was carried out using naive CD4+ T cells from PBMCs. Subset specified: CD45RA+ positively selected. This chain connects TRBV11-2 to TRBJ2-1; the match to TRBD2 covers 9 bases. The chain's CDR3 is CASSLSGSSYNEQFF. The CDR3 region has the DNA TGTGCCAGCAGCCTTAGCGGGAGTTCCTACAATGAGCAGTTCTTC. Using reference TRBV11-2 and TRBJ2-1 for the parts outside the CDR3, the full variable domain is EAGVAQSPRYKIIEKRQSVAFWCNPISGHATLYWYQQILGQGPKLLIQFQNNGVVDDSQLPKDRFSAERLKGVDSTLKIQPAKLEDSAVYLCASSLSGSSYNEQFFGPGTRLTVL.